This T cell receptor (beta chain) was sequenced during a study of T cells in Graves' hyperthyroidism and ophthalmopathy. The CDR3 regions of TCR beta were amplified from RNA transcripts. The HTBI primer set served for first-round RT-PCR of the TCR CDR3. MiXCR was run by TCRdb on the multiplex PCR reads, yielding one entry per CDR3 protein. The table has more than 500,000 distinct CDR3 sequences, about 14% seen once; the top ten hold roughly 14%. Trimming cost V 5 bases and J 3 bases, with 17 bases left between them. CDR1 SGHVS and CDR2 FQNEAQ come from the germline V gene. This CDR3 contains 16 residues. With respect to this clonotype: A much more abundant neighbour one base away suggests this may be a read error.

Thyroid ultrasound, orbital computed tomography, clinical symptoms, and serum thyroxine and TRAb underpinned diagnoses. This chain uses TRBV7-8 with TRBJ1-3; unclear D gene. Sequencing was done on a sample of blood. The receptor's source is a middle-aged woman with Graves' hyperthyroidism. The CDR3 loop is CASSGPRLAFGNTIYF. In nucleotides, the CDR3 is TGTGCCAGCAGCGGACCCCGGTTAGCCTTTGGAAACACCATATATTTT.